Listed below are T cell receptor beta chains from one sample, sequenced in a study of blood T cell repertoires in COVID-19. Only in-frame clones appear in the TCRdb table, and some are missing; sequencing was by immunoSEQ multiplex PCR. The repertoire consists of tens of thousands of clones, with roughly 84% occurring once and the leading ten covering approximately 12%. The sequenced material came from peripheral blood. All receptors come from a human donor in a cohort sampled during active COVID-19. The donor label of this sample is uncertain. The conserved cysteine and the conserved F or W are not part of the CDR3 here. Rows give clone size only sometimes, using once, few, many, or a class for an expanded clone.

size	J	V	length	CDR3
NA	TRBJ2-5	TRBV7-6	16	ASSLLGRLAGSQETQY
NA	TRBJ1-1	TRBV7-2	14	ASSFRAGGLNTEAF
once	TRBJ1-2	TRBV12-3/TRBV12-4	11	ASSLRTGVGYT
NA	TRBJ2-5	TRBV6-1	12	ASNLGASQETQY
NA	TRBJ2-5	TRBV7-8	14	ASSQRLAANGGTQY
NA	TRBJ1-6	TRBV27	11	ASSFEHNSPLH
NA	TRBJ2-2	TRBV7-9	10	ASSFLAGELF
NA	TRBJ1-1	TRBV7-9	15	ASSTPRVGDQGTEAF
NA	TRBJ2-6	TRBV5-5	14	ASSRRGPSGANVLT
once	TRBJ1-1	TRBV7-2	11	ASSRQENTEAF
NA	TRBJ2-7	TRBV15	16	ATSLVLAGGWSSYEQY
NA	TRBJ2-3	TRBV2	13	ASSEREATADTQY
once	TRBJ2-6	TRBV19	13	ASMTGLSGANVLT
NA	TRBJ2-1	TRBV7-3	13	ASSPDTTSYNEQF
NA	TRBJ2-7	TRBV19	11	ASSVDSRGEQY
NA	TRBJ2-5	TRBV12-3/TRBV12-4	11	ASSLKVAVTQY
NA	TRBJ1-2	TRBV6-5	10	ASNPGSGGYT
NA	TRBJ1-5	TRBV29-1	11	SVAPGVNQPQH
NA	TRBJ1-4	TRBV5-1	13	ASSLWQGGNEKLF
once	TRBJ1-2	TRBV18	11	ASSPEQDYGYT
NA	TRBJ1-2	TRBV19	14	ASNRRTGGALNGYT
NA	TRBJ2-3	TRBV5-8	12	ASSSYFRADTQY
NA	TRBJ2-2	TRBV3-1/TRBV3-2	13	ASSLGGARTGELF
NA	TRBJ2-1	TRBV7-7	11	ASSPAGGNEQF
NA	TRBJ2-7	TRBV10-3	12	AISGKDSSYEQY
NA	TRBJ2-1	TRBV5-1	14	ASSLAKGQGWNEQF
NA	TRBJ2-4	TRBV12-3/TRBV12-4	10	ASSLGDYIQY
NA	TRBJ2-7	TRBV7-8	15	ASSAPGQGYSLYEQY
once	TRBJ1-2	TRBV29-1	9	SGQGVAGYT
NA	TRBJ2-1	TRBV19	13	ASSIGQGKHNEQF
NA	TRBJ2-2	TRBV15	17	ATSRSRTSGGSNTGELF
NA	TRBJ2-3	TRBV4-1	14	ASSHVTKRGINTQY
few	TRBJ2-3	TRBV4-3	13	ASSHSGGSTDTQY
NA	TRBJ2-1	TRBV7-9	10	ASMQGNNEQF
NA	TRBJ1-2	TRBV19	13	ASSTRQGGGYGYT
NA	TRBJ2-3	TRBV11-1	14	ASSLEAGAHTDTQY
NA	TRBJ2-7	TRBV4-3	14	ASSLGQGDYNYEQY
NA	TRBJ2-7	TRBV7-9	13	ASSLRVVQQGEQY
few	TRBJ1-5	TRBV19	12	ASHGETANQPQH